Listed here are 15 T cell receptor beta chains from one sample, sequenced in a study of blood T cell repertoires in COVID-19. Only in-frame clones appear in the TCRdb table, and some are missing; sequencing was by immunoSEQ multiplex PCR. The sample gives a few hundred thousand clones, around 87% of which show up once; roughly 6.2% is in the top ten. Input material: peripheral blood. The receptors come from a man in his fifties or sixties who had recovered from COVID-19.

At least ten counts were recorded for this clone. This chain links TRBV27 with TRBJ2-4; TRBD2 is a possible D gene (7 bases). Trimming left V 6 bases short and J 4 bases short, with 13 bases between. CDR1 is MNHEY and CDR2 is SMNVEV in the germline V gene (reference sequence). The CDR3 loop spans 14 amino acids. The CDR3 sequence is CASRTGGRKNIQYF. The CDR3, as DNA: TGTGCCAGCAGGACCGGGGGGCGGAAAAACATTCAGTACTTC.

The chain has TRBV7-2 and TRBJ2-6; perhaps TRBD2 as D (6 bases). This CDR3 is built from 17 residues. Looked up from germline, CDR1 is SGHTA and CDR2 is FQGNSA. Trimming removed 1 base from V and 3 bases from J, with 13 bases in between. CDR3 loop: CASSLVPGVSGANVLTF. The CDR3 DNA reads TGTGCCAGCAGCTTAGTTCCGGGAGTAAGTGGGGCCAACGTCCTGACTTTC.

This chain links TRBV11-3 with TRBJ2-3, with 10 bases lining up with TRBD2. The germline V gene has CDR1 SGHNT and CDR2 YENEEA. V lost 1 base, J lost 6 bases, and 7 bases stayed unmatched. The CDR3 totals 16 residues. The CDR3 DNA reads as TGTGCCAGCAGCTTAGCCCCCAGCGGGGGGGCCGATACGCAGTATTTT. It yields the protein CASSLAPSGGADTQYF.

The chain couples TRBV5-1 to TRBJ2-3, with 8 bases fitting TRBD2. The germline V gene has CDR1 SGHRS and CDR2 YFSETQ. The junction had 9 bases not matched to a gene; V was cut back by 4 bases and J by 5 bases. This CDR3 spans 15 amino acids. The CDR3 loop reads CASSREGGPKDTQYF. CDR3 in DNA: TGCGCCAGCAGCCGGGAGGGGGGCCCGAAAGATACGCAGTATTTT.

In this sample, this clone turned up a few times. V usage is TRBV2 and J usage is TRBJ1-1; D gene unclear. This CDR3 is 11 amino acids long. With 9 bases removed from V and 1 base from J, the gap between germline ends came to 6 bases. The V gene's germline CDR1 is SNHLY and CDR2 FYNNEI. Here the CDR3 reads CASLANTEAFF. The CDR3 DNA reads TGTGCCAGTCTGGCGAACACTGAAGCTTTCTTT. Full variable domain (rest looked up from reference TRBV2 and TRBJ1-1): EPEVTQTPSHQVTQMGQEVILRCVPISNHLYFYWYRQILGQKVEFLVSFYNNEISEKSEIFDDQFSVERPDGSNFTLKIRSTKLEDSAMYFCASLANTEAFFGQGTRLTVV.

This clone appeared a single time. The chain couples TRBV6-5 to TRBJ1-1; 8 bases are a match to TRBD1. Germline V gives CDR1 MNHEY, CDR2 SVGAGI. Unmatched junction bases numbered 5, after V lost 5 bases and J lost 3 bases. There are 14 residues in the CDR3. CDR3 region: CASSTRQGYTEAFF. The CDR3 DNA reads as TGTGCCAGCAGTACCAGACAGGGGTACACTGAAGCTTTCTTT.

The chain employs TRBV28 and TRBJ1-4; D possibly corresponds to TRBD1 (5 bases). This CDR3 region has 14 residues. The ends were cut back, 6 bases at V and 7 bases at J, with 15 bases in the middle. Germline V gene lookup returns CDR1 MDHEN and CDR2 SYDVKM. The CDR3 bases are TGTGCCAGCAGCCTCCTGGGGCTGGGTGAAAAACTGTTTTTT. Its protein is CASSLLGLGEKLFF.

The chain combines TRBV11-2 with TRBJ1-2; 9 bases are a match to TRBD1. The V gene end was trimmed by 5 bases and the J gene end by 7 bases; junction bases not matched to a gene: 8. Germline loops: CDR1 SGHAT, CDR2 FQNNGV. This CDR3 has 14 amino acids. For the CDR3, the DNA is TGTGCCAGCAGCCCTAGACAGGGGGGGGCTGGCTACACCTTC. It is translated as CASSPRQGGAGYTF.

A single count supports this clone. The chain carries TRBV19 and TRBJ1-1; TRBD1 might be the D (5 bases). V dropped 3 bases and J dropped 2 bases, with 13 bases sitting between them. The germline gives CDR1 LNHDA, CDR2 SQIVND (reference sequence). The CDR3 is 15 amino acids. The CDR3 region has the DNA TGTGCCAGTAGTATCGGAGGGGTGGGAAACACTGAAGCTTTCTTT. Translated: CASSIGGVGNTEAFF.

The genes are TRBV28 and TRBJ2-7, with D possibly being TRBD1 (6 bases). The CDR3 is 12 residues long. The V gene's germline CDR1 is MDHEN and CDR2 SYDVKM. Trimming removed 9 bases at V and 1 base at J, with 10 bases between. The CDR3 DNA reads TGTGCCAGTAAAGGACAGTCCTACGAGCAGTACTTC. As protein: CASKGQSYEQYF. The full variable domain, rest sourced from reference TRBV28 and TRBJ2-7, is DVKVTQSSRYLVKRTGEKVFLECVQDMDHENMFWYRQDPGLGLRLIYFSYDVKMKEKGDIPEGYSVSREKKERFSLILESASTNQTSMYLCASKGQSYEQYFGPGTRLTVT.

The chain couples TRBV19 to TRBJ1-1, with D possibly matching TRBD1 (6 bases). V gave up 5 bases and J gave up 2 bases, with 12 bases separating them. The V gene's germline CDR1 is LNHDA and CDR2 SQIVND (reference sequence). This CDR3 has 14 residues. CDR3: CASSPRTANTEAFF. CDR3 DNA sequence: TGTGCCAGTAGTCCGAGGACAGCCAACACTGAAGCTTTCTTT.

The rearrangement links TRBV7-9 to TRBJ1-4; TRBD1 is a possible D gene (5 bases). The germline V gene has CDR1 SEHNR and CDR2 FQNEAQ (reference sequence). The ends were cut back, 3 bases at V and 3 bases at J, with 8 bases in the middle. This CDR3 comprises 14 residues. The CDR3 loop reads CASSFGAANEKLFF. The CDR3 DNA reads TGTGCCAGCAGCTTTGGGGCTGCTAATGAAAAACTGTTTTTT.

The J gene is TRBJ2-7, the V gene TRBV9; D call uncertain. Germline V CDR1 and CDR2: SGDLS, YYNGEE. The CDR3 has 14 residues. With 2 bases removed from V and 9 bases from J, the gap between germline ends came to 18 bases. CDR3 loop: CASSVSGLWSAQYF. The CDR3 nucleotides read TGTGCCAGCAGCGTCTCTGGGTTGTGGAGCGCGCAGTACTTC.

J is TRBJ2-3 and V is TRBV15, with a possible D match to TRBD2 (7 bases). The CDR3 runs 15 residues. The V end lost 5 bases, the J end lost 1 base, and 13 bases lay between the germline ends. Germline V CDR1 and CDR2: LNHNV, YYDKDF (reference sequence). The CDR3 protein is CATSLGGAGTDTQYF. The CDR3 DNA reads TGTGCCACCAGCCTGGGGGGGGCCGGCACAGATACGCAGTATTTT.

The rearrangement uses TRBV5-4 and TRBJ2-7; D perhaps matches TRBD2 (7 bases). The length of the CDR3 is 15 residues. V lost 0 bases and J lost 2, with 12 bases in between. Germline loops: CDR1 SGHNT, CDR2 YYREEE (reference sequence). The CDR3 is CASSLVGGAAYEQYF. The CDR3 DNA follows: TGTGCCAGCAGCTTGGTGGGGGGGGCTGCCTACGAGCAGTACTTC.